Listed below are T cell receptor beta chains from one sample, sequenced in a study of shared clonotypes between healthy human individuals. Using immunoSEQ multiplex PCR, the repertoire was profiled, and TCRdb retains in-frame clones only, with some absent. This sample yields about 2,100,000 clones, of which roughly 91% are seen a single time; around 1.7% belongs to the top ten. The specimen was naive CD8+ T cells from PBMCs. Receptor source: a man aged 18 to 30 in good health. Some clones in this sample may be carry-over from other donors' samples. The CDR3 runs from the conserved cysteine through the conserved F or W. Each record gives: CDR3 protein, CDR3 DNA, CDR3 length, D gene, clone size, V gene, J gene. A D gene is named only where the DNA matches it firmly. A clone size is listed for some rows: how often the clone was seen (once, few, many), or a class if it is expanded.

cdr3_aa: CASSPSLGDSSNQPQHF; cdr3_nt: TGTGCCAGCAGTCCCTCGTTGGGGGACAGCAGCAATCAGCCCCAGCATTTT; cdr3_length: 17; d_call: TRBD1; clone_size: NA; v_call: TRBV27; j_call: TRBJ1-5
cdr3_aa: CASSILVSGEQYF; cdr3_nt: TGTGCCAGTAGTATCTTGGTTTCGGGCGAGCAGTACTTC; cdr3_length: 13; d_call: NA; clone_size: NA; v_call: TRBV19; j_call: TRBJ2-7
cdr3_aa: CASSSRGTGFYEQYF; cdr3_nt: TGTGCCAGCAGTTCCCGCGGGACAGGGTTCTACGAGCAGTACTTC; cdr3_length: 15; d_call: TRBD1; clone_size: NA; v_call: TRBV27; j_call: TRBJ2-7
cdr3_aa: CASSNQGEWETQYF; cdr3_nt: TGTGCCAGCAGCAACCAGGGGGAGTGGGAGACCCAGTACTTC; cdr3_length: 14; d_call: TRBD1; clone_size: NA; v_call: TRBV28; j_call: TRBJ2-5
cdr3_aa: CASLGPGKWNEQFF; cdr3_nt: TGTGCCAGCCTTGGGCCAGGGAAGTGGAATGAGCAGTTCTTC; cdr3_length: 14; d_call: NA; clone_size: NA; v_call: TRBV7-9; j_call: TRBJ2-1
cdr3_aa: CASSAPRILGNYGYTF; cdr3_nt: TGTGCCAGTAGTGCCCCCAGGATACTAGGGAACTATGGCTACACCTTC; cdr3_length: 16; d_call: NA; clone_size: NA; v_call: TRBV19; j_call: TRBJ1-2
cdr3_aa: CASSRESGFLDEQYF; cdr3_nt: TGTGCCAGCAGCCGGGAGTCGGGGTTTCTCGACGAGCAGTACTTC; cdr3_length: 15; d_call: NA; clone_size: NA; v_call: TRBV7-9; j_call: TRBJ2-7
cdr3_aa: CASIGTVDPSPQHF; cdr3_nt: TGTGCCAGCATCGGGACAGTCGACCCCTCGCCCCAGCATTTT; cdr3_length: 14; d_call: TRBD1; clone_size: NA; v_call: TRBV6-5; j_call: TRBJ1-5
cdr3_aa: CASGDSNQPQHF; cdr3_nt: TGCGCCAGTGGCGACAGTAATCAGCCCCAGCATTTT; cdr3_length: 12; d_call: NA; clone_size: once; v_call: TRBV10-2; j_call: TRBJ1-5
cdr3_aa: CASSLGGPGGQETQYF; cdr3_nt: TGTGCCAGCAGCTTAGGGGGGCCGGGGGGCCAAGAGACCCAGTACTTC; cdr3_length: 16; d_call: NA; clone_size: NA; v_call: TRBV11-2; j_call: TRBJ2-5
cdr3_aa: CATSSRLISDMSSYEQYF; cdr3_nt: TGTGCCACCAGCAGCCGACTCATCTCTGATATGAGCTCCTACGAGCAGTACTTC; cdr3_length: 18; d_call: NA; clone_size: NA; v_call: TRBV15; j_call: TRBJ2-7
cdr3_aa: CASSGSRTSFSYEQYF; cdr3_nt: TGTGCCAGCAGCGGGAGTCGGACATCCTTCTCCTACGAGCAGTACTTC; cdr3_length: 16; d_call: NA; clone_size: NA; v_call: TRBV2; j_call: TRBJ2-7
cdr3_aa: CASSLGDSLSYEQYF; cdr3_nt: TGTGCCAGCAGCCTAGGGGACAGCCTATCCTACGAGCAGTACTTC; cdr3_length: 15; d_call: TRBD1; clone_size: NA; v_call: TRBV9; j_call: TRBJ2-7
cdr3_aa: CASSPLAEATNEKLFF; cdr3_nt: TGTGCCAGCTCACCACTCGCCGAAGCAACTAATGAAAAACTGTTTTTT; cdr3_length: 16; d_call: NA; clone_size: NA; v_call: TRBV18; j_call: TRBJ1-4
cdr3_aa: CASSEGRTGGYTF; cdr3_nt: TGTGCCAGCAGTGAGGGCCGTACGGGTGGCTACACCTTC; cdr3_length: 13; d_call: NA; clone_size: NA; v_call: TRBV2; j_call: TRBJ1-2
cdr3_aa: CASSQVRQLNTEAFF; cdr3_nt: TGTGCCAGCAGCCAAGTTCGACAGCTGAACACTGAAGCTTTCTTT; cdr3_length: 15; d_call: NA; clone_size: NA; v_call: TRBV4-2; j_call: TRBJ1-1
cdr3_aa: CASSFRASNQPQHF; cdr3_nt: TGTGCCAGCAGTTTCCGGGCCAGCAATCAGCCCCAGCATTTT; cdr3_length: 14; d_call: NA; clone_size: NA; v_call: TRBV27; j_call: TRBJ1-5
cdr3_aa: CASSLLPGWGAGELFF; cdr3_nt: TGTGCCAGCAGCCTCCTCCCGGGTTGGGGAGCCGGGGAGCTGTTTTTT; cdr3_length: 16; d_call: NA; clone_size: once; v_call: TRBV5-6; j_call: TRBJ2-2
cdr3_aa: CASRDYAGNTGELFF; cdr3_nt: TGTGCCAGCAGGGACTACGCAGGCAACACCGGGGAGCTGTTTTTT; cdr3_length: 15; d_call: NA; clone_size: few; v_call: TRBV7-6; j_call: TRBJ2-2
cdr3_aa: CSVERITGASTDTQYF; cdr3_nt: TGCAGCGTTGAACGGATTACAGGGGCTAGCACAGATACGCAGTATTTT; cdr3_length: 16; d_call: TRBD1; clone_size: NA; v_call: TRBV29-1; j_call: TRBJ2-3
cdr3_aa: CASSLEGRGIGDTGELFF; cdr3_nt: TGCGCCAGCAGCTTGGAAGGCAGGGGGATTGGCGACACCGGGGAGCTGTTTTTT; cdr3_length: 18; d_call: TRBD1; clone_size: NA; v_call: TRBV5-1; j_call: TRBJ2-2
cdr3_aa: CASSSVGRDYEQYF; cdr3_nt: TGTGCCAGCAGCTCTGTGGGCAGGGACTACGAGCAGTACTTC; cdr3_length: 14; d_call: NA; clone_size: once; v_call: TRBV7-9; j_call: TRBJ2-7
cdr3_aa: CAISLAGSYEQYF; cdr3_nt: TGTGCCATCAGTCTAGCGGGATCCTACGAGCAGTACTTC; cdr3_length: 13; d_call: TRBD2; clone_size: NA; v_call: TRBV10-3; j_call: TRBJ2-7
cdr3_aa: CASSLFSQMETQYF; cdr3_nt: TGTGCCAGCAGTTTATTCTCGCAGATGGAGACCCAGTACTTC; cdr3_length: 14; d_call: NA; clone_size: NA; v_call: TRBV27; j_call: TRBJ2-5
cdr3_aa: CASSQGQGAEAFF; cdr3_nt: TGTGCCAGCAGCCAAGGGCAAGGGGCTGAAGCTTTCTTT; cdr3_length: 13; d_call: NA; clone_size: few; v_call: TRBV14; j_call: TRBJ1-1
cdr3_aa: CASSWGGSVSYNEQFF; cdr3_nt: TGTGCCAGCAGCTGGGGTGGAAGTGTGTCCTACAATGAGCAGTTCTTC; cdr3_length: 16; d_call: NA; clone_size: NA; v_call: TRBV7-3; j_call: TRBJ2-1
cdr3_aa: CASSMRGRARSGANVLTF; cdr3_nt: TGTGCCAGTAGTATGAGGGGCAGGGCGAGGTCTGGGGCCAACGTCCTGACTTTC; cdr3_length: 18; d_call: NA; clone_size: once; v_call: TRBV19; j_call: TRBJ2-6
cdr3_aa: CASSPRLAGSYEQYF; cdr3_nt: TGTGCCAGCAGCCCTAGACTAGCGGGCTCCTACGAGCAGTACTTC; cdr3_length: 15; d_call: TRBD2; clone_size: NA; v_call: TRBV28; j_call: TRBJ2-7
cdr3_aa: CASSIDRGIYTYNEQFF; cdr3_nt: TGTGCCAGTAGTATTGACAGGGGAATTTACACCTACAATGAGCAGTTCTTC; cdr3_length: 17; d_call: TRBD1; clone_size: few; v_call: TRBV19; j_call: TRBJ2-1
cdr3_aa: CASSPGQAKDGYTF; cdr3_nt: TGTGCCAGCAGTCCCGGACAGGCGAAGGATGGCTACACCTTC; cdr3_length: 14; d_call: TRBD1; clone_size: few; v_call: TRBV7-9; j_call: TRBJ1-2
cdr3_aa: CASSQVPTSANEQFF; cdr3_nt: TGCGCCAGCAGCCAAGTACCTACTAGCGCCAATGAGCAGTTCTTC; cdr3_length: 15; d_call: TRBD2; clone_size: NA; v_call: TRBV4-1; j_call: TRBJ2-1
cdr3_aa: CASSQGSLGSGANVLTF; cdr3_nt: TGCGCCAGCAGCCAAGGGAGCTTGGGTTCTGGGGCCAACGTCCTGACTTTC; cdr3_length: 17; d_call: NA; clone_size: NA; v_call: TRBV4-3; j_call: TRBJ2-6
cdr3_aa: CASSPGGDAFYNEQFF; cdr3_nt: TGTGCCAGCAGCCCGGGGGGGGATGCGTTCTACAATGAGCAGTTCTTC; cdr3_length: 16; d_call: TRBD2; clone_size: NA; v_call: TRBV5-6; j_call: TRBJ2-1
cdr3_aa: CASSYLASGGTDTQYF; cdr3_nt: TGTGCCAGCAGTTACTTGGCTAGCGGGGGCACAGATACGCAGTATTTT; cdr3_length: 16; d_call: TRBD2; clone_size: NA; v_call: TRBV6-6; j_call: TRBJ2-3
cdr3_aa: CASIESRDRGPGDPGDF; cdr3_nt: TGTGCCAGCATCGAGTCCCGGGACAGGGGGCCAGGGGACCCTGGGGACTTC; cdr3_length: 17; d_call: TRBD1; clone_size: NA; v_call: TRBV28; j_call: TRBJ2-5
cdr3_aa: CASSLDQGIHDEAFF; cdr3_nt: TGCGCCAGCAGCTTGGACCAGGGAATTCATGATGAAGCTTTCTTT; cdr3_length: 15; d_call: NA; clone_size: once; v_call: TRBV5-1; j_call: TRBJ1-1
cdr3_aa: CASSLFGQFNQPQHF; cdr3_nt: TGTGCCAGCAGTTTATTCGGGCAGTTTAATCAGCCCCAGCATTTT; cdr3_length: 15; d_call: NA; clone_size: NA; v_call: TRBV27; j_call: TRBJ1-5
cdr3_aa: CASSSGTGGAGYTF; cdr3_nt: TGTGCCAGCAGCTCCGGGACAGGGGGCGCAGGCTACACCTTC; cdr3_length: 14; d_call: TRBD1; clone_size: NA; v_call: TRBV13; j_call: TRBJ1-2
cdr3_aa: CASSPWTHLGDEQFF; cdr3_nt: TGTGCCAGCAGCCCTTGGACTCACCTAGGCGATGAGCAGTTCTTC; cdr3_length: 15; d_call: NA; clone_size: NA; v_call: TRBV7-7; j_call: TRBJ2-1
cdr3_aa: CATSSSTTGVAEAFF; cdr3_nt: TGTGCCACCAGCAGCTCTACTACAGGGGTGGCTGAAGCTTTCTTT; cdr3_length: 15; d_call: TRBD1; clone_size: NA; v_call: TRBV15; j_call: TRBJ1-1
cdr3_aa: CASSQRQGYEQYF; cdr3_nt: TGTGCCAGCTCACAGCGACAGGGTTACGAGCAGTACTTC; cdr3_length: 13; d_call: TRBD1; clone_size: NA; v_call: TRBV27; j_call: TRBJ2-7
cdr3_aa: CASGLVATTGGFTFDQPQHF; cdr3_nt: TGTGCTAGTGGTTTGGTAGCTACGACAGGGGGTTTTACTTTTGATCAGCCCCAGCATTTT; cdr3_length: 20; d_call: TRBD1; clone_size: NA; v_call: TRBV12-5; j_call: TRBJ1-5
cdr3_aa: CASSVAPREGGTNYGYTF; cdr3_nt: TGTGCCAGCAGCGTCGCCCCGCGAGAGGGGGGAACTAACTATGGCTACACCTTC; cdr3_length: 18; d_call: NA; clone_size: NA; v_call: TRBV9; j_call: TRBJ1-2
cdr3_aa: CASSQDWGHGGELFF; cdr3_nt: TGCGCCAGCAGCCAAGATTGGGGGCACGGCGGGGAGCTGTTTTTT; cdr3_length: 15; d_call: NA; clone_size: NA; v_call: TRBV4-3; j_call: TRBJ2-2
cdr3_aa: CASSPGAWDGDTQYF; cdr3_nt: TGTGCCAGCTCACCTGGGGCCTGGGATGGAGATACGCAGTATTTT; cdr3_length: 15; d_call: NA; clone_size: NA; v_call: TRBV18; j_call: TRBJ2-3
cdr3_aa: CASSLASGDGQYF; cdr3_nt: TGCGCCAGCAGCTTGGCCAGCGGGGACGGGCAGTACTTC; cdr3_length: 13; d_call: TRBD2; clone_size: NA; v_call: TRBV5-1; j_call: TRBJ2-7
cdr3_aa: CASSGAGDFSYNEQFF; cdr3_nt: TGTGCCAGCTCGGGGGCGGGAGACTTCTCCTACAATGAGCAGTTCTTC; cdr3_length: 16; d_call: NA; clone_size: NA; v_call: TRBV27; j_call: TRBJ2-1
cdr3_aa: CASSSGGWLGYTF; cdr3_nt: TGTGCCAGCAGCTCGGGGGGTTGGCTTGGCTACACCTTC; cdr3_length: 13; d_call: NA; clone_size: NA; v_call: TRBV7-9; j_call: TRBJ1-2
cdr3_aa: CASSLVTGSLNTEAFF; cdr3_nt: TGTGCCAGCAGCTTGGTGACAGGGTCTCTGAACACTGAAGCTTTCTTT; cdr3_length: 16; d_call: TRBD1; clone_size: NA; v_call: TRBV5-6; j_call: TRBJ1-1
cdr3_aa: CASSPLVGGRFTDTQYF; cdr3_nt: TGTGCCAGCAGCCCCCTCGTTGGCGGGAGATTCACAGATACGCAGTATTTT; cdr3_length: 17; d_call: TRBD2; clone_size: once; v_call: TRBV9; j_call: TRBJ2-3
cdr3_aa: CASSLGSRIGTETQYF; cdr3_nt: TGTGCCAGCAGCTTAGGTTCTAGGATAGGCACTGAGACCCAGTACTTC; cdr3_length: 16; d_call: NA; clone_size: NA; v_call: TRBV7-2; j_call: TRBJ2-5
cdr3_aa: CASSYGSPPGKKLFF; cdr3_nt: TGTGCCAGCAGTTACGGGAGCCCGCCCGGTAAAAAACTGTTTTTT; cdr3_length: 15; d_call: NA; clone_size: once; v_call: TRBV28; j_call: TRBJ1-4
cdr3_aa: CASSPPPEGRETQYF; cdr3_nt: TGTGCCAGCAGCCCTCCCCCTGAAGGCCGCGAGACCCAGTACTTC; cdr3_length: 15; d_call: NA; clone_size: NA; v_call: TRBV7-9; j_call: TRBJ2-5
cdr3_aa: CASSHSRRVSGNTIYF; cdr3_nt: TGTGCCAGCAGTCACTCCCGCAGGGTTTCTGGAAACACCATATATTTT; cdr3_length: 16; d_call: NA; clone_size: NA; v_call: TRBV28; j_call: TRBJ1-3
cdr3_aa: CSTLGEEEEDQTQHF; cdr3_nt: TGCAGCACCCTGGGTGAGGAGGAGGAGGATCAAACCCAGCATTTT; cdr3_length: 15; d_call: NA; clone_size: NA; v_call: TRBV29-1; j_call: TRBJ1-5